This T cell receptor (beta chain) was captured in a study of blood T cell repertoires in COVID-19. V lost 4 bases, J lost 2 bases, and 15 bases lay in between. Germline lookup yields CDR1 SGHNT and CDR2 YYREEE (reference sequence). The CDR3 consists of 15 residues. Repertoires were generated with immunoSEQ multiplex PCR, while TCRdb's copy carries only in-frame clones and drops some. The profile shows around 170,000 clones, nearly 80% of them singletons. Sequenced material: PBMCs or T cells enriched from blood (not recorded which). The V and J genes are TRBV5-4 and TRBJ1-2; perhaps TRBD1 as D (5 bases). The sequence was obtained from a man in his sixties who had been exposed to COVID-19. The CDR3 region has the DNA TGTGCCAGCAGCCCAGGAGGGGCAGGGAACTATGGCTACACCTTC. Its protein product is CASSPGGAGNYGYTF.